A single sample gave rise to the 3 T cell receptor beta chains below, sequenced in a study of T cell responses to AZD1222 COVID-19 vaccine. The table came from immunoSEQ multiplex PCR; TCRdb's copy has only in-frame clones and leaves some out. This table holds roughly 120,000 clones, approximately 90% found once. Sequencing was performed on peripheral blood, taken 28 days after the second AZD1222 dose. All receptors derive from an adult who received the AZD1222 COVID-19 vaccine.

This chain connects TRBV6-6 to TRBJ2-2; the match to TRBD2 covers 12 bases. Germline trimming cut 6 bases from V and 0 bases from J; bases unmatched to any gene: 14. CDR3 length: 20 residues. The germline V gene has CDR1 MNHNY and CDR2 SVGAGI (reference sequence). The CDR3 nucleotides are TGTGCCAGCAGCCGACTAGCGGGAGCGTATTTACGGACGAACACCGGGGAGCTGTTTTTT. Translating gives CASSRLAGAYLRTNTGELFF.

The genes are TRBV4-3 and TRBJ2-5, with D possibly matching TRBD1 (6 bases). V lost 0 bases to trimming and J lost 5 bases, with 13 bases between them. This CDR3 has 15 residues. Germline loops: CDR1 LGHNA, CDR2 YSLEER. CDR3 loop: CASSQDTGRPETQYF. As DNA, the CDR3 is TGCGCCAGCAGCCAAGATACAGGGCGTCCGGAGACCCAGTACTTC.

V usage is TRBV19 and J usage is TRBJ2-7; the match to TRBD2 covers 7 bases. Germline V gene data show CDR1 as LNHDA and CDR2 as SQIVND (reference sequence). The CDR3 loop spans 14 amino acids. The V and J ends lost 2 bases and 6 bases, in that order; junction bases with no gene match: 7. CDR3 in amino acids: CASSIRLAIPEQYF. As DNA, the CDR3 is TGTGCCAGTAGTATAAGACTAGCTATTCCCGAGCAGTACTTC.